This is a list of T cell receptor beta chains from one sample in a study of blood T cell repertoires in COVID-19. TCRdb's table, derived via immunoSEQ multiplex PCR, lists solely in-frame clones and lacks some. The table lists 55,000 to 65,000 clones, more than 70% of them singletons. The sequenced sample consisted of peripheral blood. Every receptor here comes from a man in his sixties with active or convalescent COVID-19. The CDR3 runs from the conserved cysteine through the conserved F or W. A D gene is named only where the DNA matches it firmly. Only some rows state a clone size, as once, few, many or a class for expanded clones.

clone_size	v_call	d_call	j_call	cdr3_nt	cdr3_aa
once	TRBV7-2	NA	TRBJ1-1	TGTGCCAGCAGCCCAGTGATCAACACTGAAGCTTTCTTT	CASSPVINTEAFF
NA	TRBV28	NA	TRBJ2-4	TGTGCCAGCAGTCCATTCGAGGAGTCCTCTTGGTACTTC	CASSPFEESSWYF
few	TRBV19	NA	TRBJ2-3	TGTGCCAGTAGTTTCCTAGCTAGCACAGATACGCAGTATTTT	CASSFLASTDTQYF
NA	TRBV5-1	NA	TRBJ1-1	TGCGCCAGCAGCTCCTCAGGAGGGAACACTGAAGCTTTCTTT	CASSSSGGNTEAFF
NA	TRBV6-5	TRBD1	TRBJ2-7	TGTGCCAGCAGTTTTCGACAGGGAAACACCGACGAGCAGTACTTC	CASSFRQGNTDEQYF
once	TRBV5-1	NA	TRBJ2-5	TGCGCCAGCAGCTTGTTGGCTAGCAGCCAAGAGACCCAGTACTTC	CASSLLASSQETQYF
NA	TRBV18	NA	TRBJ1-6	TGTGCCAGCTCACCAGAGTCAAATAATTCACCCCTCCACTTT	CASSPESNNSPLHF
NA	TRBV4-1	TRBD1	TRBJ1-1	TGCGCCAGCAGCCATACAGGGGTATTGAACACTGAAGCTTTCTTT	CASSHTGVLNTEAFF
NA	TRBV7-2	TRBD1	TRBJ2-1	TGTGCCAGCAGCCGGAGACAGGGCTATGCGAATGAGCAGTTCTTC	CASSRRQGYANEQFF
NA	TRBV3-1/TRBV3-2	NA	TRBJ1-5	TGTGCCAGCAGCCAAGGGGTGGGGGGGCCGTTTACGCAGCCCCAGCATTTT	CASSQGVGGPFTQPQHF
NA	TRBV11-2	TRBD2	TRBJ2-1	TGTGCCAGCAGCATCATAGCGGGAGGAGGGTACAATGAGCAGTTCTTC	CASSIIAGGGYNEQFF
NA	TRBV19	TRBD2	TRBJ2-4	TGTGCCAGTAGTATAACTAGCGGGGGGAGAGGGTACATTCAGTACTTC	CASSITSGGRGYIQYF
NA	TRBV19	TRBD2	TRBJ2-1	TGTGCCAGTAGTTCCTCCCTAGCGGGAGTGAACAATGAGCAGTTCTTC	CASSSSLAGVNNEQFF
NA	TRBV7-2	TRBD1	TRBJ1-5	TGTGCCAGCAGCTTAGCAACCGGGACAGGGGGCAATCAGCCCCAGCATTTT	CASSLATGTGGNQPQHF
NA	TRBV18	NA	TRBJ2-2	TGTGCCAGCTCACCAGGGCAGGCCACCGGGGAGCTGTTTTTT	CASSPGQATGELFF
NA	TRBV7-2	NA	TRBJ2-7	TGTGCCAGCGGCTGGGCGGGATACGAGCAGTACTTC	CASGWAGYEQYF
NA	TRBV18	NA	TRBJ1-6	TGTGCCAGCTCACCACCGCCAGGCAGCTCCTATAATTCACCCCTCCACTTT	CASSPPPGSSYNSPLHF
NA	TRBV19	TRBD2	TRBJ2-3	TGTGCCAGTAGTGCCGGGACTAGGGGGGCAGATACGCAGTATTTT	CASSAGTRGADTQYF
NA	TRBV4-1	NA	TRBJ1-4	TGCGCCAGCAGCCAATTCCAGCAGGGTGATGAAAAATTGTTTTTT	CASSQFQQGDEKLFF
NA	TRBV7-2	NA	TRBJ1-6	TGTGCCAGCAGCTTAAGCCCAGGGGCTGCCTCCTATAATTCACCCCTCCACTTT	CASSLSPGAASYNSPLHF
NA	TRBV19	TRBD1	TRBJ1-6	TGTGCCAGTAGTCCTGGGGACAGGGAGGTCAATTCACCCCTCCACTTT	CASSPGDREVNSPLHF
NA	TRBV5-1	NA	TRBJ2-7	TGCGCCAGCAGCTTGGGTAGCGCCAGCTACGAGCAGTACTTC	CASSLGSASYEQYF
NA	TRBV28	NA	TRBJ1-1	TGTGCCAGTGGACAGAGGAACACTGAAGCTTTCTTT	CASGQRNTEAFF
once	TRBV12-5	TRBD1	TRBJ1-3	TGTGCTAGTGGTTTGCTAGACAGGGACTCTGGAAACACCATATATTTT	CASGLLDRDSGNTIYF
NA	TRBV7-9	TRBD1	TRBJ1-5	TGTGCCAGCAGCTCAGGACAGGGGGGTCAGCCCCAGCATTTT	CASSSGQGGQPQHF
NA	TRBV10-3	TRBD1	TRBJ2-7	TGTGCCATCAGGGGACAGGAGACCTACGAGCAGTACTTC	CAIRGQETYEQYF
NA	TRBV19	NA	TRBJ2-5	TGTGCCAGTAGTATAGATAGAGAGACCCAGTACTTC	CASSIDRETQYF
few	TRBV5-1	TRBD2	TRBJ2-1	TGCGCCAGCAGCTTGGTTGGGACTAGCGGGAGTAGTGAGCAGTTCTTC	CASSLVGTSGSSEQFF
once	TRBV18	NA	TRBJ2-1	TGTGCCAGCTCACCACCGACGGCAGGGGATCTCAATGAGCAGTTCTTC	CASSPPTAGDLNEQFF
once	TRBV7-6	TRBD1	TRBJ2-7	TGTGCCAGCAGCCGCGAGGACAGGGGGTCTTACGAGCAGTACTTC	CASSREDRGSYEQYF
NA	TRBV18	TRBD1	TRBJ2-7	TGTGCCAGCTCACCGGGACAGGGCATTTCCTACGAGCAGTACTTC	CASSPGQGISYEQYF
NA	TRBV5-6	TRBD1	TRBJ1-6	TGTGCCAGCAGCCTGTTGACAGGGACGATCAATAATTCACCCCTCCACTTT	CASSLLTGTINNSPLHF
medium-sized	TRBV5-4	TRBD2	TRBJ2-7	TGTGCCAGCAGCTTCAGCGGGGGGGCCTCCTACGAGCAGTACTTC	CASSFSGGASYEQYF
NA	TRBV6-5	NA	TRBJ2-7	TGTGCCAGCAGTTATGAGCGGTCCTACGAGCAGTACTTC	CASSYERSYEQYF
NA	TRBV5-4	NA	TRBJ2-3	TGTGCCAGCAGCAACGGATTGACAACGATAATGACAGATACGCAGTATTTT	CASSNGLTTIMTDTQYF
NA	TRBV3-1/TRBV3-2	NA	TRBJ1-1	TGTGCCAGCAGCCAAGATCCGAGGGGGAGCACTGAAGCTTTCTTT	CASSQDPRGSTEAFF
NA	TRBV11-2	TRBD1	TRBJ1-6	TGTGCCAGCAGCTTAGATGGGACAGGGACGTCACCCCTCCACTTT	CASSLDGTGTSPLHF
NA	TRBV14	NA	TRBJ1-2	TGTGCCAGCAGCCAAGTGTTAAACTATGGCTACACCTTC	CASSQVLNYGYTF
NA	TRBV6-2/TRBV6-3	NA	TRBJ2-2	TGTGCCAGCAGCCCTAATCCTATCGCCGGGGAGCTGTTTTTT	CASSPNPIAGELFF
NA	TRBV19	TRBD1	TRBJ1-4	TGTGCCAGTAGTATGGACAGGGGGCCTGAAAAACTGTTTTTT	CASSMDRGPEKLFF
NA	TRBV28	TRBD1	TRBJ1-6	TGTGCCAGCAGTCAAAACAGGGGCGCTTCACCCCTCCACTTT	CASSQNRGASPLHF
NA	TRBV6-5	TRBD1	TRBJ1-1	TGTGCCAGCATTAGGGACAGGGGGAACACTGAAGCTTTCTTT	CASIRDRGNTEAFF
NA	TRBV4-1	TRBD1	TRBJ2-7	TGCGCCAGCAGAGACGACAGGGGCGAGCAGTACTTC	CASRDDRGEQYF
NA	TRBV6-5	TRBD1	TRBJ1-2	TGTGCCAGCAGTTACAAAACAGGGGGCGGCTACACCTTC	CASSYKTGGGYTF
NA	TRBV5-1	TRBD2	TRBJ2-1	TGCGCCAGCAGCATAGGCGGGGGATTCTCCTACAATGAGCAGTTCTTC	CASSIGGGFSYNEQFF
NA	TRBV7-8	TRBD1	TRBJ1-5	TGTGCCAGCAGCCTTCGGACAGGGGGCTATCAGCCCCAGCATTTT	CASSLRTGGYQPQHF
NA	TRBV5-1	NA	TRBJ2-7	TGCGCCAGCACTCCAGGCCCTCAATCCTACGAGCAGTACTTC	CASTPGPQSYEQYF
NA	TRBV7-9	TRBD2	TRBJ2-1	TGTGCCAGCAGCCCGAAACTGGGGGGGGTGGGAAATGAGCAGTTCTTC	CASSPKLGGVGNEQFF
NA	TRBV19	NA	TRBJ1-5	TGTGCCAGTAAACCGGGACACGAGAATCAGCCCCAGCATTTT	CASKPGHENQPQHF
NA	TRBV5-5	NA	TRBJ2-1	TGTGCCAGCAGCCCGGAACCGCGGGGTGAGCAGTTCTTC	CASSPEPRGEQFF
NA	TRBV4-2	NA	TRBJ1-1	TGTGCCAGCAGCCAAGAGTCAGGGGTAGAGACTGAAGCTTTCTTT	CASSQESGVETEAFF
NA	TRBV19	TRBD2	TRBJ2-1	TGTGCCAGTAGTGCCCGACTAGCGGGAGTTGGTGAGCAGTTCTTC	CASSARLAGVGEQFF
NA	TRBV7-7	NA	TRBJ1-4	TGTGCCAGCAGCTTTTCTACGAATGAAAAACTGTTTTTT	CASSFSTNEKLFF
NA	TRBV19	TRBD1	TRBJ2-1	TGTGCCAGTAGTAAGGTGACAGGGGGATCCTACAATGAGCAGTTCTTC	CASSKVTGGSYNEQFF
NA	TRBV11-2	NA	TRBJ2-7	TGTGCCAGCAGCGTCGGGAGCGGCTACGAGCAGTACTTC	CASSVGSGYEQYF
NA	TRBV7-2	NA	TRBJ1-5	TGTGCCAGCAGCCCCCACCCCGACGGACTTCCCCAGCATTTT	CASSPHPDGLPQHF
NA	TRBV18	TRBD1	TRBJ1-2	TGTGCCAGCACGGGACAGCCGAACTATGGCTACACCTTC	CASTGQPNYGYTF
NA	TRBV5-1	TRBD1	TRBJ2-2	TGCGCCAGCAGCTCAACAGGGGCCGGGGAGCTGTTTTTT	CASSSTGAGELFF
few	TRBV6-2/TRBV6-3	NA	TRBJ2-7	TGTGCCAGCAGTTACTCTAGGACTACCGGGACCCTCTACGAGCAGTACTTC	CASSYSRTTGTLYEQYF